What follows are 26 T cell receptor beta chains derived from one specimen sequenced in a study of metastatic and nonmetastatic thyroid tumors. All patients were untreated before thyroid surgery. With MiXCR, TCRdb reprocessed the PCR reads. This table has 5,500 to 7,500 clones, roughly 35% appearing once. Sequenced input: adjacent normal tissue. The receptors come from a female donor with papillary thyroid cancer or a benign thyroid nodule (not recorded which). Some clones in this sample may be carry-over from other donors' samples.

The sample holds a few counts of this clone. Germline and junction disagree at one end, which may indicate a read error. This chain uses TRBV28 with TRBJ2-7; 8 positions agree with TRBD2. CDR3 size: 13 residues. From germline, CDR1 is MDHEN and CDR2 SYDVKM. The CDR3, as DNA: TGTGCCAGCTGTTTAGGTACAGCGGGGGAGCAGTACTTT. Translating it yields CASCLGTAGEQYF.

CDR3 nucleotide sequence: TGCAGTGCTAGGGGGATGGGTGAAGCTTTCTTT. Protein: CSARGMGEAFF. V is TRBV20-1 and J is TRBJ1-1; no definite D call. The CDR3 extends over 11 amino acids. Germline assignment: CDR1 DFQATT and CDR2 SNEGSKA (reference sequence). V shed 3 bases and J shed 7 bases, with 9 bases lying between them.

This clone has more than one count but fewer than ten. The chain uses TRBV27 and TRBJ2-1; D gene uncertain. V lost 3 bases and J 2 bases, leaving 11 bases between the germline ends. CDR1 is MNHEY and CDR2 is SMNVEV in the germline V gene (reference sequence). The CDR3 spans 15 residues. CDR3 protein: CASSLQTGTYNEQFF. DNA of the CDR3: TGTGCCAGCAGTTTGCAGACTGGGACCTACAATGAGCAGTTCTTC.

The rearrangement joins TRBV20-1 to TRBJ1-2; 10 nucleotides agree with TRBD1. V dropped 6 bases and J dropped 4; count of bases not matched to a gene: 8. From germline, CDR1 is DFQATT and CDR2 SNEGSKA (reference sequence). There are 14 residues in the CDR3. The CDR3 loop reads CSAPTGGSGYGYTF. The CDR3 DNA reads TGCAGTGCCCCGACAGGGGGCAGCGGCTATGGCTACACCTTC.

This clone was seen a few times. The genes are TRBV2 and TRBJ2-2; D is unclear. V was trimmed by 7 bases and J by 0 bases, leaving 9 bases between them. CDR3 size: 14 residues. Per germline, CDR1 SNHLY and CDR2 FYNNEI. CDR3 in DNA: TGTGCCAGCAAGCGACACACGAACACCGGGGAGCTGTTTTTT. Protein: CASKRHTNTGELFF.

In its sample, this clone was seen many times. The CDR3 here is CSARGASGQTYEQYF. CDR3 sequence (DNA): TGCAGTGCTAGGGGGGCTAGCGGGCAAACCTACGAGCAGTACTTC. The V gene is TRBV20-1, the J gene TRBJ2-7; 8 bases fit TRBD2. This CDR3 is built from 15 residues. The junction had 9 bases not matched to a gene; V was cut back by 3 bases and J by 2 bases. The germline V gene encodes CDR1 DFQATT and CDR2 SNEGSKA (reference sequence).

Note on this clone: A read error may explain this, as a much larger clone is one base away. The rearrangement joins TRBV7-2 to TRBJ2-7; maybe TRBD1 (6 bases). CDR3 length equals 12 residues. Germline CDR1 reads SGHTA; CDR2 reads FQGNSA. The CDR3 loop is CASSSQGFEQCF. CDR3 DNA: TGTGCCAGCAGCTCACAGGGTTTCGAGCAGTGCTTC.

The CDR3 nucleotides read TGTGCCTGGAGGGAATTAGAGCAGTACTTC. Translating gives CAWRELEQYF. This chain uses TRBV30 with TRBJ2-7, with D uncertain. The V end lost 3 bases, the J end lost 7 bases, and 7 bases lay between the germline ends. Germline CDR1 reads GTSNPN; CDR2 reads SVGIG (reference sequence). This CDR3 spans 10 amino acids.

The genes are TRBV11-3 and TRBJ2-1; the D gene is possibly TRBD2 (6 bases). CDR3 size: 13 residues. Germline CDR1 reads SGHNT; CDR2 reads YENEEA. The ends were cut back, 7 bases at V and 4 bases at J, with 11 bases in the middle. The CDR3 is CASTLSGYNEQFF. The CDR3 DNA sequence: TGTGCCAGCACCCTTAGCGGTTACAATGAGCAGTTCTTC. The whole variable domain, filled in from reference TRBV11-3 and TRBJ2-1, reads EAGVVQSPRYKIIEKKQPVAFWCNPISGHNTLYWYLQNLGQGPELLIRYENEEAVDDSQLPKDRFSAERLKGVDSTLKIQPAELGDSAVYLCASTLSGYNEQFFGPGTRLTVL.

This rearrangement joins TRBV20-1 to TRBJ1-2; D ambiguous. V was clipped by 0 bases and J by 2 bases, with 13 bases between them. The CDR3 spans 15 residues. Germline-derived CDR1 and CDR2 are DFQATT and SNEGSKA (reference sequence). CDR3 residues: CSARDPPMKNYGYTF. CDR3 coding DNA: TGCAGTGCTAGAGATCCCCCAATGAAAAACTATGGCTACACCTTC.

The chain combines TRBV6-1 with TRBJ2-1; TRBD2 matches 11 bases. Trimming removed 11 bases from V and 6 bases from J; junction bases left unmatched: 15. The CDR3 consists of 16 residues. Germline CDR1 and CDR2: MNHNS and SASEGT. The CDR3 sequence: CAVSDTVTSGINEQFF. In DNA, the CDR3 is TGTGCCGTCAGTGACACCGTGACTAGCGGGATCAATGAGCAGTTCTTC.

This clone was counted a few times. A junction end diverges from the germline sequence, so it may reflect a read error. V gene TRBV28 combines with J gene TRBJ2-7; 14 bases are a match to TRBD2. The CDR3 extends over 13 amino acids. Germline CDR1 and CDR2: MDHEN and SYDVKM. This CDR3 reads CASSLGTSGRMNF. The CDR3 DNA follows: TGTGCCAGCAGTTTAGGGACTAGCGGGAGAATGAACTTC.

The V call is TRBV4-1, the J call TRBJ1-4, with D perhaps matching TRBD1 (6 bases). V was trimmed by 7 bases and J by 4 bases, leaving 13 bases between them. The germline V gene encodes CDR1 MGHRA and CDR2 YSYEKL. This CDR3 has 14 residues. The CDR3 region is CASTLGQLNEKLFF. In DNA, the CDR3 is TGCGCCAGCACCCTTGGACAGCTTAATGAAAAACTGTTTTTT.

This chain uses TRBV11-1 with TRBJ2-2; D remains ambiguous. This CDR3 comprises 18 residues. Germline CDR1 and CDR2: SGHAT and FQDESV (reference sequence). The V end lost 6 bases, the J end lost 3 bases, and 23 bases lay between the germline ends. CDR3 coding DNA: TGTGCCAGCAGTTTATCGGTAAACTGGGTATCCGACACCGGGGAGCTGTTTTTT. Amino acids: CASSLSVNWVSDTGELFF.

V is TRBV20-1 and J is TRBJ1-1; D remains unclear. Germline V gives CDR1 DFQATT, CDR2 SNEGSKA (reference sequence). This CDR3 is built from 11 residues. Trimming removed 3 bases at V and 6 bases at J, with 8 bases between. The CDR3 DNA reads TGCAGTGCTAGGAGTAGTCCTGAAGCTTTCTTT. As protein: CSARSSPEAFF.

The table lists this clone with a few counts. V is TRBV19 and J is TRBJ2-2; no reliable D call. Trimming shortened V by 8 bases and J by 5 bases, and 9 bases separated the two germline ends. From germline, CDR1 is LNHDA and CDR2 SQIVND (reference sequence). This CDR3 has 12 amino acids. The CDR3: CASARVTGELFF. CDR3 nucleotide sequence: TGTGCCAGTGCCCGTGTTACCGGGGAGCTGTTTTTT.

In this sample, this clone turned up a few times. The CDR3 DNA follows: TGTGCCAGTAGTAGGACTAGCGGGGATCACTACGAGCAGTACTTC. Amino acids: CASSRTSGDHYEQYF. The rearrangement links TRBV19 to TRBJ2-7; TRBD2 agrees at 12 bases. Trimming removed 4 bases from V and 3 bases from J; junction bases left unmatched: 4. CDR1 and CDR2 (germline): LNHDA, SQIVND (reference sequence). This CDR3 comprises 15 residues.

This clone turned up a few times. CDR3 amino acids: CASSFNGPSYEQYF. CDR3 sequence (DNA): TGTGCCAGCAGTTTCAACGGCCCCTCCTACGAGCAGTACTTC. The rearrangement links TRBV27 to TRBJ2-7; D remains ambiguous. V dropped 3 bases and J dropped 0 bases, with 9 bases sitting between them. Germline V gives CDR1 MNHEY, CDR2 SMNVEV (reference sequence). The length of the CDR3 is 14 residues.

This clone is medium-sized by share. The chain uses TRBV10-3 and TRBJ2-1; D possibly matches TRBD1 or TRBD2 (6 bases each). Trimming shortened V by 0 bases and J by 7 bases, and 16 bases separated the two germline ends. This CDR3 has 16 amino acids. Germline lookup yields CDR1 ENHRY and CDR2 SYGVKD. The CDR3 sequence is CAISESGWGAGNEQFF. As DNA, the CDR3 is TGTGCCATCAGTGAGTCCGGGTGGGGGGCAGGTAATGAGCAGTTCTTC.

Only a few counts were recorded for this clone. This chain connects TRBV7-2 to TRBJ1-2; D remains unclear. Germline V CDR1 and CDR2: SGHTA, FQGNSA. CDR3 length: 13 residues. V shed 5 bases and J shed 3 bases, with 10 bases lying between them. CDR3 sequence reads: CASSAPLDYGYTF. DNA for the CDR3: TGTGCCAGCAGCGCCCCACTCGACTATGGCTACACCTTC.

V gene TRBV12-3 or TRBV12-4 combines with J gene TRBJ2-1; D uncertain. There are 13 residues in the CDR3. Trimming took off 2 bases at V and 4 bases at J, with 6 bases between the two ends. CDR3 amino acids: CASSLRRYNEQFF. Here the CDR3 DNA reads TGTGCCAGCAGTTTAAGGAGATACAATGAGCAGTTCTTC.

The chain recombines TRBV27 with TRBJ2-1; the D is unclear. This CDR3 has 13 residues. The V end lost 5 bases, the J end lost 7 bases, and 12 bases lay between the germline ends. Germline V gives CDR1 MNHEY, CDR2 SMNVEV (reference sequence). The CDR3, as DNA: TGTGCCAGCAGTGTCCCTCAAGGGAATGAGCAGTTCTTC. This gives the protein CASSVPQGNEQFF.

The V gene is TRBV7-9, the J gene TRBJ2-2; no definite D call. The CDR3 is 14 residues long. V was cut by 0 bases and J by 7 bases, with 9 bases left in between. CDR1 is SEHNR, CDR2 FQNEAQ, per germline (reference sequence). The CDR3 DNA reads as TGTGCCAGCAGCTTAGCGACCGAGCTCGGGGAGCTGTTTTTT. Its protein is CASSLATELGELFF.

Comments on this clone: Other DNA sequences in the sample encode the same CDR3. This chain connects TRBV6-2 or TRBV6-3 to TRBJ2-7; TRBD2 matches at 7 bases. Germline lookup yields CDR1 MNHEY and CDR2 SVGEGT. The CDR3 covers 14 residues. The J segment lost 6 bases and the V segment lost 0 bases, leaving 5 bases of the junction unmatched. CDR3 nucleotides: TGTGCCAGCAGTTACTCGGGGACGGGGGGCGAGCAGTACTTC. Translation: CASSYSGTGGEQYF.

This rearrangement joins TRBV19 to TRBJ2-7; D is possibly TRBD1 (6 bases). Trimming removed 3 bases from V and 4 bases from J, with 16 bases in between. The CDR3 loop spans 15 amino acids. Germline CDR1 and CDR2: LNHDA and SQIVND (reference sequence). CDR3: CASSISRGRGYEQYF. The CDR3 DNA is TGTGCCAGTAGTATCAGCCGGGGCAGGGGTTACGAGCAGTACTTC.

The rearrangement joins TRBV6-6 to TRBJ2-1; D is perhaps TRBD2 (7 bases). The V gene's germline CDR1 is MNHNY and CDR2 SVGAGI (reference sequence). The V gene lost 5 bases and the J gene lost 0 bases, with 20 bases spanning the gap. The CDR3 consists of 18 residues. Written as DNA, the CDR3 is TGTGCCAGCAGTCTCGCCGGGGGAGGGGGGGGCTCCTACAATGAGCAGTTCTTC. Its translation: CASSLAGGGGGSYNEQFF.